The 25 T cell receptor beta chains in this list originate from one sample, sequenced in a study of control samples from healthy donors and cancer patients. Repertoires were generated with immunoSEQ multiplex PCR, while TCRdb's copy carries only in-frame clones and drops some. This sample has roughly 70,000 clones, with about 87% found just once. Sequencing was performed on blood. The receptors stem from a man aged 50-59 years in good health.

This chain joins TRBV5-1 and TRBJ1-1, with D unresolved. The germline V gene encodes CDR1 SGHRS and CDR2 YFSETQ. V lost 2 bases, J lost 5 bases, and 10 bases lay in between. The CDR3 totals 13 residues. CDR3 loop: CASSLTRGTEAFF. The CDR3 bases are TGCGCCAGCAGCTTAACCCGAGGGACTGAAGCTTTCTTT.

The chain links TRBV19 to TRBJ2-3; perhaps TRBD2 as D (5 bases). Germline V gene lookup returns CDR1 LNHDA and CDR2 SQIVND (reference sequence). V was shortened by 7 bases and J by 4 bases, with 21 bases between the two germline ends. The CDR3 totals 16 residues. In nucleotides, the CDR3 is TGTGCCAGTATTTCAAGGGAGCCGTGGAACCCAGATACGCAGTATTTT. Translating it yields CASISREPWNPDTQYF.

The J gene is TRBJ1-6, the V gene TRBV12-3 or TRBV12-4; D is undetermined. V lost 2 bases, J lost 7 bases, and 6 bases lay in between. The CDR3 has 13 amino acids. The CDR3 bases are TGTGCCAGCAGTTTAACGAGCAATTCACCCCTCCACTTT. Translating it yields CASSLTSNSPLHF.

V gene TRBV30 combines with J gene TRBJ1-6; a possible D gene is TRBD1 (5 bases). CDR3 length equals 13 residues. The V gene's germline CDR1 is GTSNPN and CDR2 SVGIG (reference sequence). Trimming took off 1 base at V and 8 bases at J, with 9 bases between the two ends. In DNA form, the CDR3 reads TGTGCCTGGAGTGAGGGGTATGATTCACCCCTCCACTTT. Translating gives CAWSEGYDSPLHF. Looking up the rest from reference TRBV30 and TRBJ1-6 gives the full variable domain: SQTIHQWPATLVQPVGSPLSLECTVEGTSNPNLYWYRQAAGRGLQLLFYSVGIGQISSEVPQNLSASRPQDRQFILSSKKLLLSDSGFYLCAWSEGYDSPLHFGNGTRLTVT.

In DNA, the CDR3 is TGTGCCACCAGTGATCGCGGACGGGCAGGGGATACGCAGTATTTT. Translation gives CATSDRGRAGDTQYF. V usage is TRBV24-1 and J usage is TRBJ2-3; D is possibly TRBD1 (5 bases). CDR1 is KGHDR and CDR2 is SFDVKD in the germline V gene. The CDR3 consists of 15 residues. Trimming left V 3 bases short and J 6 bases short, with 15 bases between.

The chain joins TRBV28 to TRBJ2-5; D is perhaps TRBD2 (5 bases). The CDR3 runs to 14 residues. The V gene's germline CDR1 is MDHEN and CDR2 SYDVKM. Trimming took 5 bases from V and 7 from J, leaving 17 bases between them. The CDR3, as DNA: TGTGCCAGCAGTCAGAGGGCGGCGATTGGGACCCAGTACTTC. It codes for CASSQRAAIGTQYF.

The chain joins TRBV6-5 to TRBJ1-5; TRBD1 might be the D (5 bases). With 1 base removed from V and 6 bases from J, the gap between germline ends came to 7 bases. This CDR3 comprises 13 residues. Germline CDR1 reads MNHEY; CDR2 reads SVGAGI. CDR3 DNA: TGTGCCAGCAGTTACTTGGGGGGTCAGCCCCAGCATTTT. It codes for CASSYLGGQPQHF.

The chain links TRBV7-3 to TRBJ1-1; D perhaps matches TRBD1 (5 bases). With 4 bases removed from V and 0 bases from J, the gap between germline ends came to 12 bases. Germline values: CDR1 SGHTA, CDR2 FQGTGA. This CDR3 has 15 amino acids. This chain's CDR3 is CASSSGTLMNTEAFF. The CDR3 nucleotides are TGTGCCAGCAGCTCTGGGACCCTCATGAACACTGAAGCTTTCTTT.

The chain combines TRBV7-6 with TRBJ2-7; 8 nucleotides match TRBD1. Germline CDR1 is SGHVS and CDR2 is FNYEAQ. With 5 bases clipped from V and 6 bases from J, the junction kept 3 bases outside the gene matches. The CDR3 is made up of 12 amino acids. The CDR3 sequence: CASSKTGGEQYF. Written as DNA, the CDR3 is TGTGCCAGCAGCAAAACAGGGGGCGAGCAGTACTTC.

The chain employs TRBV6-2 or TRBV6-3 and TRBJ2-5, with D unclear. Germline lookup yields CDR1 MNHEY and CDR2 SVGEGT. The CDR3 runs 14 residues. Trimming took off 2 bases at V and 0 bases at J, with 7 bases between the two ends. The CDR3, as DNA: TGTGCCAGCAGTTACATCCCAGACCAAGAGACCCAGTACTTC. It translates to CASSYIPDQETQYF.

This clone showed up just a few times. The V and J genes are TRBV25-1 and TRBJ1-4, with a weak D call TRBD1 (5 bases). The germline CDR1 and CDR2 sequences are MGHDK and SYGVNS. The V and J ends lost 2 bases and 7 bases respectively, with 23 bases between them. The CDR3 is made up of 18 amino acids. CDR3 in DNA: TGTGCCAGCAGTGAAAGGCATGGGACGGACCTAGAGGTTGAAAAACTGTTTTTT. This translates into CASSERHGTDLEVEKLFF. Combining the CDR3 with reference TRBV25-1 and TRBJ1-4 gives the whole variable domain EADIYQTPRYLVIGTGKKITLECSQTMGHDKMYWYQQDPGMELHLIHYSYGVNSTEKGDLSSESTVSRIRTEHFPLTLESARPSHTSQYLCASSERHGTDLEVEKLFFGSGTQLSVL.

The rearrangement links TRBV10-3 to TRBJ1-6; 11 bases match TRBD1. The ends lost 0 bases at V and 9 bases at J; junction bases unmatched: 1. The germline V gene has CDR1 ENHRY and CDR2 SYGVKD. The CDR3 is made up of 15 amino acids. The CDR3 loop is CAISESGTGGSPLHF. CDR3 coding DNA: TGTGCCATCAGTGAGTCAGGGACAGGGGGTTCACCCCTCCACTTT.

The DNA of the CDR3 is TGCGCCAGCAGCCAGGACCGTCCCCTAGCGGGAGGGACAGATACGCAGTATTTT. Protein product: CASSQDRPLAGGTDTQYF. The chain couples TRBV4-3 to TRBJ2-3, with 12 bases identical to TRBD2. After removal of 3 bases from V and 3 bases from J, the junction contained 10 bases not matched to a gene. This CDR3 has 18 amino acids. Germline assignment: CDR1 LGHNA and CDR2 YSLEER.

The rearrangement joins TRBV19 to TRBJ2-7; perhaps D is TRBD1 or TRBD2 (5 bases each). The V end lost 2 bases, the J end lost 7 bases, and 24 bases lay between the germline ends. Germline CDR1 is LNHDA and CDR2 is SQIVND (reference sequence). The CDR3 consists of 17 residues. CDR3 in DNA: TGTGCCAGTAGTATAATTGAGACTCCGGGACCTCCGGGGGAGCAGTACTTC. The encoded protein is CASSIIETPGPPGEQYF.

The chain has TRBV7-3 and TRBJ1-5; possibly TRBD1 for D (6 bases). Trimming cost V 7 bases and J 6 bases, with 13 bases left between them. The germline V gene encodes CDR1 SGHTA and CDR2 FQGTGA. CDR3 length: 13 residues. The chain's CDR3 is CASNEGVGQPQHF. The CDR3 bases are TGTGCCAGCAATGAGGGGGTGGGTCAGCCCCAGCATTTT.

The chain joins TRBV19 to TRBJ1-4; D uncertain. V was cut by 6 bases and J by 6 bases, with 5 bases left in between. This CDR3 has 11 residues. In germline, CDR1 is LNHDA, CDR2 SQIVND (reference sequence). CDR3: CASRIDEKLFF. For the CDR3, the DNA is TGTGCCAGTAGGATCGATGAAAAACTGTTTTTT.

This clone was observed a few times. Other DNA sequences in the sample encode the same CDR3. J is TRBJ2-7 and V is TRBV20-1; D gene unclear. Trimming left V 2 bases short and J 2 bases short, with 4 bases between. CDR1 and CDR2 (germline): DFQATT, SNEGSKA (reference sequence). CDR3 length: 11 residues. The CDR3 here is CSARKTYEQYF. DNA for the CDR3: TGCAGTGCTAGAAAAACCTACGAGCAGTACTTC.

The chain links TRBV11-3 to TRBJ1-1; D remains unclear. Germline V CDR1 and CDR2: SGHNT, YENEEA. Trimming pared 3 bases from V and 5 bases from J, leaving 13 bases between. The CDR3 is 14 residues long. CDR3 DNA sequence: TGTGCCAGCAGCTTTAGGCGGGTTAGGACTGAAGCTTTCTTT. Translating gives CASSFRRVRTEAFF.

This chain links TRBV6-5 with TRBJ1-1; no definite D call. The CDR3 runs 13 residues. The germline V gene has CDR1 MNHEY and CDR2 SVGAGI. The germline V and J ends were trimmed by 6 bases and 7 bases, with 15 bases remaining between them. The CDR3 loop is CASSWEVTLEAFF. DNA of the CDR3: TGTGCCAGCAGCTGGGAGGTTACCCTTGAAGCTTTCTTT.

J is TRBJ2-2 and V is TRBV9; no clear D gene. CDR1 SGDLS and CDR2 YYNGEE come from the germline V gene. Deletions cut 0 bases from V and 6 bases from J, with 15 bases between. This CDR3 has 16 amino acids. The DNA for the CDR3 is TGTGCCAGCAGCGTAGCTGTCGGTGGAGCAGCCGGGGAGCTGTTTTTT. As protein: CASSVAVGGAAGELFF. Together with reference TRBV9 and TRBJ2-2, the CDR3 gives the full variable domain: DSGVTQTPKHLITATGQRVTLRCSPRSGDLSVYWYQQSLDQGLQFLIQYYNGEERAKGNILERFSAQQFPDLHSELNLSSLELGDSALYFCASSVAVGGAAGELFFGEGSRLTVL.

CDR3 region: CASSLSQGIEETQYF. CDR3 coding DNA: TGTGCCAGCAGTTTATCGCAGGGGATTGAAGAGACCCAGTACTTC. V is TRBV27 and J is TRBJ2-5; possible D gene TRBD1, 6 bases. The CDR3 has 15 amino acids. Trimming removed 0 bases at V and 3 bases at J, with 11 bases between. Germline V CDR1 and CDR2: MNHEY, SMNVEV (reference sequence).

The V gene is TRBV28, the J gene TRBJ1-2, with TRBD1 as a possible D gene (5 bases). CDR3 length equals 11 residues. Trimming took off 4 bases at V and 9 bases at J, with 9 bases between the two ends. In germline, CDR1 is MDHEN, CDR2 SYDVKM. DNA of the CDR3: TGTGCCAGCAGTTCTTGGACACGCTACACCTTC. This encodes CASSSWTRYTF.

V and J are TRBV27 and TRBJ2-7, with TRBD1 matching over 9 bases. The germline V gene has CDR1 MNHEY and CDR2 SMNVEV (reference sequence). The CDR3 runs 16 residues. J gave up 4 bases and V 2 bases, and 9 bases lay outside the gene matches. The CDR3 nucleotides are TGTGCCAGCAGTTTAAGACAGGGGGTTGCCGGATACGAGCAGTACTTC. Encoded protein: CASSLRQGVAGYEQYF.

In nucleotides, the CDR3 is TGTGCCAGCTCACTTCATTGGACAGGCTCTAACTATGGCTACACCTTC. Protein sequence: CASSLHWTGSNYGYTF. The chain couples TRBV18 to TRBJ1-2; 7 bases are shared with TRBD1. Trimming cost V 4 bases and J 0 bases; bases outside gene matches: 8. The CDR3 is 16 amino acids. Germline V gives CDR1 KGHSH, CDR2 LQKENI.

The rearrangement uses TRBV7-2 and TRBJ2-2, with no clear D. CDR1 and CDR2 from the germline V gene are SGHTA and FQGNSA. The CDR3 has 15 residues. The V end lost 0 bases, the J end lost 4 bases, and 9 bases lay between the germline ends. CDR3 in amino acids: CASSLAPRGTGELFF. The DNA for the CDR3 is TGTGCCAGCAGCTTAGCCCCCCGAGGCACCGGGGAGCTGTTTTTT.